The next 22 T cell receptor beta chains were all read from a single sample in a study of regulatory T cells in long-lasting Graves disease. Construction of the TCR beta libraries employed iRepertoire HTBI primers in conjunction with Arm-PCR of CDR3 regions. Each CDR3 protein is one row after TCRdb ran MiXCR on the multiplex PCR reads. Of under 450,000 distinct CDR3 sequences listed, 23% are singletons. This sample's time point: persistent/refractory GD, antithyroid drugs over 5 years with positive TRAb. Generation of the TCR library employed RNA extracted from PBMCs. The sample in question was peripheral blood mononuclear cells (PBMCs), obtained when the disease was refractory, from a patient treated with antithyroid drugs. These receptors came from a female donor with Graves disease.

Points on this clonotype: One junction end does not reproduce the germline sequence, and a read error may be involved. The chain links TRBV29-1 to TRBJ1-2; 8 bases map to TRBD1. The CDR3 extends over 14 amino acids. Per germline, CDR1 SQVTM and CDR2 ANQGSEA. In DNA form, the CDR3 reads TGCAGCGGGATTCGACAGGGGAGAGACTATGACTACACCTTC. It encodes CSGIRQGRDYDYTF. The whole variable domain, filled in from reference TRBV29-1 and TRBJ1-2, reads SAVISQKPSRDICQRGTSLTIQCQVDSQVTMMFWYRQQPGQSLTLIATANQGSEATYESGFVIDKFPISRPNLTFSTLTVSNMSPEDSSIYLCSGIRQGRDYDYTFGSGTRLTVV.

The V call is TRBV4-2, the J call TRBJ1-1, with D perhaps TRBD1 (6 bases). The CDR3 runs to 15 residues. Trimming took 8 bases from V and 1 from J, leaving 17 bases between them. CDR1 and CDR2 (germline): LGHNA, YNFKEQ. CDR3 amino acids: CASADAGHSNTEAFF. In nucleotides, the CDR3 is TGTGCCAGCGCTGATGCGGGACACTCGAACACTGAAGCTTTCTTT.

Comments on this clonotype: Since no conserved phenylalanine or tryptophan closes the CDR3, a read error is the likely cause. The chain links TRBV20-1 to TRBJ2-6; no clear D gene. The CDR3 consists of 13 residues. In germline, CDR1 is DFQATT, CDR2 SNEGSKA (reference sequence). The V gene lost 6 bases and the J gene lost 4 bases, with 10 bases spanning the gap. The DNA of the CDR3 is TGCAGTGCCCCCCATAGGGGGGCCAACGTCCTGACTTCC. Translation: CSAPHRGANVLTS.

This chain uses TRBV5-1 with TRBJ2-5; TRBD2 aligns across 13 bases. CDR1 is SGHRS and CDR2 is YFSETQ in the germline V gene. This CDR3 region has 16 residues. The V gene end was trimmed by 1 base and the J gene end by 3 bases; junction bases not matched to a gene: 3. CDR3 amino acids: CASSLPGLAGKETQYF. Written as DNA, the CDR3 is TGCGCCAGCAGCTTGCCGGGACTAGCGGGAAAAGAGACCCAGTACTTC.

This clonotype was seen repeatedly, ten times or more. The CDR3 protein is CASSLMGGPNEQFF. CDR3 DNA sequence: TGTGCCAGCAGCTTAATGGGGGGGCCCAATGAGCAGTTCTTC. This chain links TRBV11-1 with TRBJ2-1, with a tentative D call TRBD2 (7 bases). CDR3 length: 14 residues. The V end was cut by 2 bases, the J end by 6 bases, with 11 bases between. Germline V gene lookup returns CDR1 SGHAT and CDR2 FQDESV (reference sequence).

This clonotype was counted only a few times. This chain links TRBV9 with TRBJ2-7; tentatively, D is TRBD2 (6 bases). The V and J ends lost 2 bases and 3 bases respectively, with 15 bases between them. The CDR3 has 15 amino acids. CDR1 is SGDLS and CDR2 is YYNGEE in the germline V gene. Here the CDR3 reads CASSVSSGGYYEQYF. CDR3 in DNA: TGTGCCAGCAGCGTGAGTAGCGGAGGGTACTACGAGCAGTACTTC.

This chain joins TRBV2 and TRBJ2-5; TRBD2 matches 14 bases. With 4 bases clipped from V and 4 bases from J, the junction kept 8 bases outside the gene matches. The CDR3 has 17 amino acids. Germline CDR1 is SNHLY and CDR2 is FYNNEI. This chain's CDR3 is CASSAFGLAGGRETQYF. CDR3 sequence (DNA): TGTGCCAGCAGTGCCTTCGGACTAGCGGGAGGAAGAGAGACCCAGTACTTC.

This sequence joins TRBV11-2 and TRBJ2-1; maybe TRBD1 (6 bases). The CDR3 is 13 amino acids. The V end was cut by 2 bases, the J end by 9 bases, with 11 bases between. The V gene's germline CDR1 is SGHAT and CDR2 FQNNGV. The CDR3 is CASSLSGAGEQFF. The DNA of the CDR3 is TGTGCCAGCAGCTTATCAGGGGCAGGTGAGCAGTTCTTC.

This clonotype has a count of ten or more. The chain joins TRBV3-1 to TRBJ1-6; D may be TRBD1 (6 bases). CDR1 is LGHDT and CDR2 is YNNKEL in the germline V gene (reference sequence). The CDR3 has 14 residues. V shed 2 bases and J shed 5 bases, with 7 bases lying between them. CDR3 bases: TGTGCCAGCAGCCAAAGACAGGATAATTCACCCCTCCACTTT. Protein: CASSQRQDNSPLHF.

This clonotype was picked up one time. The chain combines TRBV6-2 or TRBV6-3 with TRBJ2-7; 9 bases are shared with TRBD1. V gave up 0 bases and J gave up 9 bases; unmatched junction bases: 9. The germline V gene encodes CDR1 MNHEY and CDR2 SVGEGT. The CDR3 runs 15 residues. In DNA form, the CDR3 reads TGTGCCAGCAGTTACTCAACCGGGACAGGGAGGCGGCAGTACTTC. It encodes CASSYSTGTGRRQYF.

This chain connects TRBV4-1 to TRBJ1-1; no clear D. V lost 2 bases and J 7 bases, leaving 11 bases between the germline ends. The CDR3 length is 13 residues. Germline CDR1 MGHRA, CDR2 YSYEKL. CDR3 in DNA: TGCGCCAGCAGCCAAACCCTGGCGGGTGAAGCTTTCTTT. Translating gives CASSQTLAGEAFF.

This clonotype appeared a few times. The rearrangement links TRBV7-2 to TRBJ1-2, with D unresolved. Trimming pared 1 base from V and 2 bases from J, leaving 11 bases between. The length of the CDR3 is 15 residues. The germline V gene encodes CDR1 SGHTA and CDR2 FQGNSA. The CDR3 here is CASSLVQARNYGYTF. The CDR3 nucleotides are TGTGCCAGCAGCTTAGTCCAGGCCCGAAACTATGGCTACACCTTC.

This clonotype was recorded a few times. This sequence joins TRBV19 and TRBJ2-1; D gene uncertain. The V gene lost 0 bases and the J gene lost 4 bases, with 10 bases spanning the gap. The CDR3 sequence is 15 residues long. Germline lookup yields CDR1 LNHDA and CDR2 SQIVND (reference sequence). CDR3 sequence (DNA): TGTGCCAGTAGTATAGATAATAGCCCTTACAATGAGCAGTTCTTC. Amino acids: CASSIDNSPYNEQFF. Drawing the rest from reference TRBV19 and TRBJ2-1, the complete variable domain is DGGITQSPKYLFRKEGQNVTLSCEQNLNHDAMYWYRQDPGQGLRLIYYSQIVNDFQKGDIAEGYSVSREKKESFPLTVTSAQKNPTAFYLCASSIDNSPYNEQFFGPGTRLTVL.

This clonotype was detected a few times. A read error may produce the germline difference seen at one junction end. The chain recombines TRBV4-2 with TRBJ1-1; a weak D match, TRBD1 (6 bases). The CDR3 has 15 residues. Germline CDR1 reads LGHNA; CDR2 reads YNFKEQ. CDR3 sequence reads: CASSTRQEVKTEAFF. DNA of the CDR3: TGTGCCAGCAGCACCCGACAGGAGGTGAAGACTGAAGCTTTCTTT.

A single count supports this clonotype. This CDR3 reads CASSWDPLGPQHF. CDR3 nucleotide sequence: TGTGCCAGCAGTTGGGACCCCTTAGGGCCCCAGCATTTT. The J gene is TRBJ1-5, the V gene TRBV28; tentative D call: TRBD1 (5 bases). V was trimmed by 4 bases and J by 9 bases, leaving 13 bases between them. The germline V gene encodes CDR1 MDHEN and CDR2 SYDVKM. This CDR3 has 13 residues. Supplemented by reference TRBV28 and TRBJ1-5, the full variable domain reads DVKVTQSSRYLVKRTGEKVFLECVQDMDHENMFWYRQDPGLGLRLIYFSYDVKMKEKGDIPEGYSVSREKKERFSLILESASTNQTSMYLCASSWDPLGPQHFGDGTRLSIL.

This clonotype was recorded a few times. The chain couples TRBV11-1 to TRBJ2-1, with no clear D. Trimming removed 3 bases at V and 5 bases at J, with 11 bases between. This CDR3 is 14 amino acids long. Germline values: CDR1 SGHAT, CDR2 FQDESV (reference sequence). The CDR3: CASSFFMADNEQFF. The CDR3 DNA follows: TGTGCCAGCAGCTTTTTTATGGCTGACAATGAGCAGTTCTTC.

This clonotype showed up just a few times. In DNA form, the CDR3 reads TGTGCCAGCAGCTCCGACAGGTCCGCACCCCACACCTTC. Translation: CASSSDRSAPHTF. The genes are TRBV6-2 or TRBV6-3 and TRBJ1-2; weak D call: TRBD1 (6 bases). Looked up from germline, CDR1 is MNHEY and CDR2 is SVGEGT. This CDR3 contains 13 residues. V lost 6 bases to trimming and J lost 12 bases, with 20 bases between them.

There are many counts of this clonotype. The chain recombines TRBV27 with TRBJ1-5; D is uncertain. CDR1 MNHEY and CDR2 SMNVEV come from the germline V gene (reference sequence). The CDR3 runs 15 residues. The V gene lost 6 bases and the J gene lost 0 bases, with 12 bases spanning the gap. CDR3 residues: CASSLRGYSNQPQHF. CDR3 in DNA: TGTGCCAGCAGCTTAAGAGGTTATAGCAATCAGCCCCAGCATTTT.

This clonotype has just a few counts. The chain joins TRBV7-9 to TRBJ2-7; TRBD1 or TRBD2 may be the D gene (5 bases each). This CDR3 spans 13 amino acids. V was pared by 8 bases and J by 2 bases, with 13 bases between. The germline V gene encodes CDR1 SEHNR and CDR2 FQNEAQ (reference sequence). Here the CDR3 reads CASVRDGTYEQYF. In nucleotides, the CDR3 is TGTGCCAGCGTCCGGGACGGTACCTACGAGCAGTACTTC. Complete variable domain (other parts from reference TRBV7-9 and TRBJ2-7): DTGVSQNPRHKITKRGQNVTFRCDPISEHNRLYWYRQTLGQGPEFLTYFQNEAQLEKSRLLSDRFSAERPKGSFSTLEIQRTEQGDSAMYLCASVRDGTYEQYFGPGTRLTVT.

The rearrangement uses TRBV7-2 and TRBJ1-4; D is undetermined. Per germline, CDR1 SGHTA and CDR2 FQGNSA. The germline V and J ends were trimmed by 1 base and 3 bases, with 3 bases remaining between them. The CDR3 spans 13 residues. Here the CDR3 reads CASSLVANEKLFF. In DNA form, the CDR3 reads TGTGCCAGCAGCTTAGTCGCTAATGAAAAACTGTTTTTT.

This clonotype occurred a few times. CDR3 in amino acids: CASSLIRDVPIYGYTF. CDR3 coding DNA: TGCGCCAGCAGCCTAATCCGGGACGTCCCGATCTATGGCTACACCTTC. The chain joins TRBV4-1 to TRBJ1-2; D may be TRBD1 (5 bases). Trimming took off 4 bases at V and 4 bases at J, with 19 bases between the two ends. CDR3 length: 16 amino acids. Looked up from germline, CDR1 is MGHRA and CDR2 is YSYEKL.

CDR3 bases: TGTGCCAGCAGCCTCAGAGAGGACAGGTCCTACGAGCAGTACTTC. It specifies CASSLREDRSYEQYF. The chain links TRBV12-3 or TRBV12-4 to TRBJ2-7; 7 bases are a match to TRBD1. The length of the CDR3 is 15 residues. The ends lost 6 bases at V and 1 base at J; junction bases unmatched: 9.